This T cell receptor beta chain emerged from a study of blood T cell repertoires in COVID-19. For the study at large: Sites in the United States, Italy and Spain provided acute and convalescent COVID-19 samples. T cells, B-cell-depleted T cells, or PBMCs supplied cDNA or gDNA.

The data were produced by immunoSEQ multiplex PCR, yet TCRdb's version contains in-frame clones alone and is incomplete. The data hold roughly 250,000 clones, with roughly four fifths observed a single time. The sequenced sample was peripheral blood. The receptor comes from a woman of 80 years or more with acute or convalescent COVID-19.

CDR3 coding DNA: TGTGCCAGCAGTTATACAGGGCGTAGCAATCAGCCCCAGCATTTT. This codes for CASSYTGRSNQPQHF. The rearrangement links TRBV27 to TRBJ1-5; the D gene is possibly TRBD1 (6 bases). Trimming removed 4 bases at V and 0 bases at J, with 10 bases between. The CDR3 runs to 15 residues. Per germline, CDR1 MNHEY and CDR2 SMNVEV (reference sequence).